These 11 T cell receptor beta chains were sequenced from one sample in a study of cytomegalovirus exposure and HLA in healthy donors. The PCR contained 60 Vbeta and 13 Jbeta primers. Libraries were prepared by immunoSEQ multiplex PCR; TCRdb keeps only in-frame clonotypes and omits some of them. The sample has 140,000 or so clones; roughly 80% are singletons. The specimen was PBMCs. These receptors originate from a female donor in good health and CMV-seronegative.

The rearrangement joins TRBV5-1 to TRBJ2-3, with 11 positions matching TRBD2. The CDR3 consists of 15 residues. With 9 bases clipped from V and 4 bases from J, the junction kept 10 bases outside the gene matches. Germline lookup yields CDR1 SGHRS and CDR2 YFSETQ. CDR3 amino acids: CATAPLAGGSDTQYF. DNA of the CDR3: TGCGCCACCGCCCCCCTAGCGGGAGGCTCAGATACGCAGTATTTT.

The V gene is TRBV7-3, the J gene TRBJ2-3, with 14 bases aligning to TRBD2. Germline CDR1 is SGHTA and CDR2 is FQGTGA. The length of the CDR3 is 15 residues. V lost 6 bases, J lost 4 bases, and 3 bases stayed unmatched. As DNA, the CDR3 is TGTGCCAGCAGTCCGACTAGCGGGAGGGCAGATACGCAGTATTTT. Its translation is CASSPTSGRADTQYF.

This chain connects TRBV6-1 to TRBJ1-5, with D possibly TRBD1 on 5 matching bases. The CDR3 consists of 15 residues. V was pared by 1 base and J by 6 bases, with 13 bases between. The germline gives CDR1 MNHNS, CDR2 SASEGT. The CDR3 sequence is CASSEGGGVRQPQHF. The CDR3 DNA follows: TGTGCCAGCAGTGAAGGGGGGGGAGTGCGTCAGCCCCAGCATTTT.

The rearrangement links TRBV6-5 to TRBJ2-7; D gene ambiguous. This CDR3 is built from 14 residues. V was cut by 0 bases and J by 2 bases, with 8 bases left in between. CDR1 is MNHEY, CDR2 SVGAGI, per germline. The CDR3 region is CASSYSRSTYEQYF. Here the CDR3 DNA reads TGTGCCAGCAGTTACTCTCGGTCTACCTACGAGCAGTACTTC.

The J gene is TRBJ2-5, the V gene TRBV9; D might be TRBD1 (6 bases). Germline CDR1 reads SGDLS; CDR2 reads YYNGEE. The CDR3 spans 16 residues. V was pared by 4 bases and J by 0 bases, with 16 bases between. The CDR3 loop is CASSHSGTSNQETQYF. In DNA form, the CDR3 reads TGTGCCAGCAGCCACTCCGGGACATCCAACCAAGAGACCCAGTACTTC.

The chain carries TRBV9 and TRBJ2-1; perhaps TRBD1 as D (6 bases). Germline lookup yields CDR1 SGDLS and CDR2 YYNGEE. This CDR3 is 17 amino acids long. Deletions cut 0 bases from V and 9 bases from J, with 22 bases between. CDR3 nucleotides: TGTGCCAGCAGCGTAGCTAACCAGGGACACGGGGAAAGTGAGCAGTTCTTC. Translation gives CASSVANQGHGESEQFF.

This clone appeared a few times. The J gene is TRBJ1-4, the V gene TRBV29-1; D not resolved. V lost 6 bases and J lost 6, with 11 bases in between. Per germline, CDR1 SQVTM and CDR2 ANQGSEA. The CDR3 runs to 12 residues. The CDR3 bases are TGCAGCGTGAAGAGGGCTGATGAAAAACTGTTTTTT. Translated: CSVKRADEKLFF.

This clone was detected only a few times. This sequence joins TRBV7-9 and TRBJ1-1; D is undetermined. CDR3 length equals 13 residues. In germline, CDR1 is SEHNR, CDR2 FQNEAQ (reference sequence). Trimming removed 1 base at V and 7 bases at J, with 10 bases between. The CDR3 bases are TGTGCCAGCAGCTTAGGTACAGAGTTTGAAGCTTTCTTT. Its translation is CASSLGTEFEAFF.

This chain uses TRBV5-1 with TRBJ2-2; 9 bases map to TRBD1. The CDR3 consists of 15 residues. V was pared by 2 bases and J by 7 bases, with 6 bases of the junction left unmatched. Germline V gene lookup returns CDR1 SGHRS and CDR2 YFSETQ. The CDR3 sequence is CASSLGTGIIGELFF. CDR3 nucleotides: TGCGCCAGCAGCTTAGGGACAGGGATTATCGGGGAGCTGTTTTTT.

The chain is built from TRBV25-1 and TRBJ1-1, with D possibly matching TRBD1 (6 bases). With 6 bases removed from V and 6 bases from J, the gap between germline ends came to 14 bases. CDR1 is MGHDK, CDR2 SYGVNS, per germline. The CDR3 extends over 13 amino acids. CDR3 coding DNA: TGTGCCAGCAGGATATCAGGGGCCCCTGAAGCTTTCTTT. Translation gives CASRISGAPEAFF.

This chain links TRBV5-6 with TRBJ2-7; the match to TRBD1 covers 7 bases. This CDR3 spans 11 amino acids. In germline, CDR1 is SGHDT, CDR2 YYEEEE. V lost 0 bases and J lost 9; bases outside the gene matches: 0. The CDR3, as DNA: TGTGCCAGCAGCTTGGGGGACAGGCAGTACTTC. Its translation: CASSLGDRQYF.